This T cell receptor (beta chain) was observed in a study of regulatory T cells in long-lasting Graves disease. Arm-PCR with iRepertoire HTBI primers amplified the CDR3 regions for these TCR beta libraries. TCRdb reprocessed the multiplex PCR reads via MiXCR and lists one record per CDR3 protein. The sample lists some 470,000 distinct CDR3 sequences, about a fifth occurring once. Regarding time point: persistent/refractory GD, antithyroid drugs over 5 years with positive TRAb. PBMC RNA served as the TCR library source. The germline V gene has CDR1 MNHNS and CDR2 SASEGT. CDR3 length equals 14 residues. V was shortened by 3 bases and J by 0 bases, with 9 bases between the two germline ends. This clonotype has at least ten counts.

The V and J genes are TRBV6-1 and TRBJ2-7; D remains unclear. Sequenced material: peripheral blood mononuclear cells (PBMCs), taken when the disease was refractory, from a patient treated with antithyroid drugs. The clonotype comes from a female donor with Graves disease. The CDR3 loop reads CASSEGSHSYEQYF. As DNA, the CDR3 is TGTGCCAGCAGTGAGGGGTCCCACTCCTACGAGCAGTACTTC.